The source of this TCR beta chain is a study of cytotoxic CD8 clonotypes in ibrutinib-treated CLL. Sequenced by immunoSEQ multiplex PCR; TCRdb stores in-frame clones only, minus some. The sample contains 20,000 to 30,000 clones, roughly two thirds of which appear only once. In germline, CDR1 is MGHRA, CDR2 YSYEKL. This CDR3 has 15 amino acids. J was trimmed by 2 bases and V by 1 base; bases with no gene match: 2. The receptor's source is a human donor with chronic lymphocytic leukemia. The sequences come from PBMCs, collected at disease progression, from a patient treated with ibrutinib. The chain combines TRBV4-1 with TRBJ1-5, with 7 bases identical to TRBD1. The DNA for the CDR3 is TGCGCCAGCAGCCAAGCGGACAGGCGCAATCAGCCCCAGCATTTT. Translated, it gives CASSQADRRNQPQHF.